These T cell receptor beta chains were read from a single sample in a study of shared clonotypes between healthy human individuals. Clones were sequenced by immunoSEQ multiplex PCR, and TCRdb holds only the in-frame ones, with some missing. The table has about 2.1 million clones, over 85% seen once. Sample: naive CD8+ T cells from PBMCs. These receptors came from a man aged 18 to 29 in good health. Some clones in this sample may be carry-over from other donors' samples. CDR3s include the opening cysteine and the closing phenylalanine or tryptophan. A D gene is named only where the DNA matches it firmly.

CDR3 length,V gene,D gene,J gene,CDR3 protein,CDR3 DNA
15,TRBV7-9,NA,TRBJ2-5,CASSLGQGIFWEQYF,TGTGCCAGCAGCTTAGGGCAGGGTATATTTTGGGAGCAGTACTTC
14,TRBV9,NA,TRBJ1-5,CASSVGRSNQPQHF,TGTGCCAGCAGCGTAGGAAGGAGCAATCAGCCCCAGCATTTT
16,TRBV13,TRBD1,TRBJ2-7,CASSPTKDRGPDEQYF,TGTGCCAGCAGCCCAACAAAGGACAGGGGGCCTGACGAGCAGTACTTC
14,TRBV28,NA,TRBJ2-7,CASSSDRSSYEQYF,TGTGCCAGCAGTTCAGACCGGTCCTCCTACGAGCAGTACTTC
15,TRBV4-3,TRBD1,TRBJ1-1,CASSQGTGANTEAFF,TGCGCCAGCAGCCAAGGCACAGGGGCTAACACTGAAGCTTTCTTT
16,TRBV9,TRBD2,TRBJ2-1,CASSASGLARYNEQFF,TGTGCCAGCAGCGCGTCTGGACTAGCACGCTACAATGAGCAGTTCTTC
14,TRBV7-3,TRBD2,TRBJ2-7,CASSLAGENYEQYF,TGTGCCAGCAGCCTAGCGGGGGAGAACTACGAGCAGTACTTC
16,TRBV29-1,NA,TRBJ2-2,CSVEEGAGRGTGELFF,TGCAGCGTTGAAGAAGGGGCAGGCCGGGGAACCGGGGAGCTGTTTTTT
17,TRBV27,TRBD2,TRBJ2-1,CASSDTTAGLAFNEQFF,TGTGCCAGCAGCGATACTACCGCTGGACTAGCGTTCAATGAGCAGTTCTTC
14,TRBV6-6,NA,TRBJ2-1,CASKFSGTYNEQFF,TGTGCCAGCAAGTTTAGCGGAACTTACAATGAGCAGTTCTTC
15,TRBV7-8,NA,TRBJ2-2,CASSALGGLPGELFF,TGTGCCAGCAGCGCACTCGGGGGATTGCCCGGGGAGCTGTTTTTT